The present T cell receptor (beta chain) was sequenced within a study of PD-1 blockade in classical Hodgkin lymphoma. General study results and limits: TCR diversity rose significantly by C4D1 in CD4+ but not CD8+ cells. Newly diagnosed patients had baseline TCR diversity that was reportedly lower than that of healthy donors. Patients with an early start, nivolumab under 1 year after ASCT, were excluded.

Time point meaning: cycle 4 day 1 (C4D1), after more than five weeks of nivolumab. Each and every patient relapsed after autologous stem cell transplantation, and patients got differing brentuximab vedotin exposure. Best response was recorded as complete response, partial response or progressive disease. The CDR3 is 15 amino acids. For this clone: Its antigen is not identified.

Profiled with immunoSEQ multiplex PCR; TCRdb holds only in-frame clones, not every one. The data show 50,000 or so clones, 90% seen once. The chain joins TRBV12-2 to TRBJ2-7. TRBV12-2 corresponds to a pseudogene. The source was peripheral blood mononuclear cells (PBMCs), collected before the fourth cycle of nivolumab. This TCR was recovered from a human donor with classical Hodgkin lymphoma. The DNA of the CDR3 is TGTGCAAGTCGCCGTCGTAGACGGTATTTCTACGAGCAGTACTTC. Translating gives CASRRRRRYFYEQYF.